The 5 T cell receptor beta chains listed next were all sequenced from one sample in a study of blood T cell repertoires in COVID-19. Only in-frame clones appear in the TCRdb table, and some are missing; sequencing was by immunoSEQ multiplex PCR. The sample carries about 240,000 clones, more than 80% recorded once. The sequencing input was peripheral blood. All receptors derive from a human donor in a cohort sampled during active COVID-19.

This clone was seen only once. This chain joins TRBV7-6 and TRBJ2-7; 8 nucleotides agree with TRBD1. The length of the CDR3 is 14 residues. Trimming cost V 4 bases and J 3 bases; bases outside gene matches: 5. Germline-derived CDR1 and CDR2 are SGHVS and FNYEAQ. The CDR3 spells CASSSSDRGYEQYF. CDR3 sequence (DNA): TGTGCCAGCAGCTCCTCAGACAGGGGCTACGAGCAGTACTTC.

This rearrangement joins TRBV5-6 to TRBJ2-7; 11 bases line up with TRBD2. Per germline, CDR1 SGHDT and CDR2 YYEEEE. After removal of 4 bases from V and 4 bases from J, the junction contained 7 bases not matched to a gene. The CDR3 spans 15 residues. This CDR3 reads CASSLGLAELYEQYF. CDR3 nucleotides: TGTGCCAGCAGCCTGGGACTAGCGGAGTTGTACGAGCAGTACTTC.

For the CDR3, the DNA is TGCAGCGTCGCGGGACTAGCGGACTCCTACGAGCAGTACTTC. Translated, it gives CSVAGLADSYEQYF. The V and J genes are TRBV29-1 and TRBJ2-7; 11 bases fit TRBD2. Germline V gives CDR1 SQVTM, CDR2 ANQGSEA. The V and J ends lost 6 bases and 0 bases, in that order; junction bases with no gene match: 4. The CDR3 totals 14 residues.

The V gene is TRBV5-1, the J gene TRBJ2-4; TRBD2 aligns across 11 bases. This CDR3 is 17 amino acids long. Germline V gene sequence: CDR1 SGHRS, CDR2 YFSETQ. V was clipped by 4 bases and J by 3 bases; unmatched bases: 9. The DNA for the CDR3 is TGCGCCAGCAGCATGACTAGCGGGGCCATAAACAAAAACATTCAGTACTTC. Translating gives CASSMTSGAINKNIQYF.

This clone was detected once. The chain joins TRBV14 to TRBJ2-5, with D hard to call. Germline CDR1 and CDR2: SGHDN and FVKESK. The CDR3 loop spans 12 amino acids. The V end was cut by 2 bases, the J end by 4 bases, with 5 bases between. The CDR3 DNA reads TGTGCCAGCAGCCAAAACGGAGAGACCCAGTACTTC. This translates into CASSQNGETQYF.